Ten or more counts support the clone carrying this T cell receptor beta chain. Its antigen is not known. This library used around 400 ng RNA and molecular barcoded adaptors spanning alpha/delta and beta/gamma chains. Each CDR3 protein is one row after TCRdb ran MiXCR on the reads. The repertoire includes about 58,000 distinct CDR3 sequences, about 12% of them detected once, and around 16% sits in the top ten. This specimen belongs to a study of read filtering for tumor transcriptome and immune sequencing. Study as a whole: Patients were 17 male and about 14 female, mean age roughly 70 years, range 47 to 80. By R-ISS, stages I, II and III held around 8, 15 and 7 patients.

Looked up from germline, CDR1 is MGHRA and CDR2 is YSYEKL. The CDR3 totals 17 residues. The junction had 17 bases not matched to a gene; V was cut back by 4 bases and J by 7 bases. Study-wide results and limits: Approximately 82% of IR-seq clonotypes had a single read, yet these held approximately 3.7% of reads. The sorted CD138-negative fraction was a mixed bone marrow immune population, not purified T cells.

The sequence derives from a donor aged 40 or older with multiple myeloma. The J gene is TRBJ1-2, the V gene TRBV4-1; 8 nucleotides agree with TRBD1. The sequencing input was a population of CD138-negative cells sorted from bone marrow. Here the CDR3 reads CASSPPGRGLSEGGYTF. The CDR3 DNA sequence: TGCGCCAGCAGCCCGCCGGGCAGGGGGCTCTCGGAAGGTGGCTACACCTTC.